This TCR beta chain stems from a study of T cells after yellow fever vaccination (dated by TCRdb to the late 2010s). For context, the study as a whole: The SMART-Seq v4 Ultra Low Input RNA kit was used to prepare libraries from fractions with low cell numbers. To track T-cell clones before and after primary and booster YFV17D yellow fever vaccination, bulk TCR alpha and beta repertoires were sequenced longitudinally. Two healthy male donors, one aged 18 to 29 and one aged 30 to 40 years, were included in the cohort. Blood samples were taken at several timepoints before and after primary and secondary immunization, and bulk PBMC replicates and cell subsets were isolated. What the study reported, not specific to this receptor: A small share of clonotypes occurred in both CD4 and CD8 compartments, likely arising from convergent recombination. Because only a couple of donors were included in the study, the extent to which the findings can be generalized is limited. After the booster, most clones that had expanded after primary vaccination were detected again (about 97% of CD4 and under 90% of CD8), suggesting broad maintenance of memory. Compared with the primary T-cell response, the secondary T-cell response was weaker but faster, peaking on day 5 rather than day 15. Computational filtering was required because FACS-sorted repertoires could contain abundant contaminating clonotypes from the bulk population.

This clonotype came up a few times. Its antigen is unknown. Base quality data are lacking; no much larger clone is found one base away. TCR cDNA was synthesized by 5'RACE template switching, through which a universal primer site and unique molecular identifiers were introduced. Priming of cDNA synthesis was performed from both the TCR alpha and TCR beta constant segments. Library amplification involved two PCR steps, and the second step added sample barcodes and sequencing adapters. Sequencing of libraries was performed on Illumina HiSeq 2500 (2x100 bp) or NovaSeq (2x150 bp). As for the original processing: MIGEC was used to demultiplex reads and collapse the reads into UMI consensus sequences, and MiXCR was used for V(D)J alignment. Using edgeR on replicate PBMC samples, clonotypes were called vaccine-responding if FDR was below 0.01 and the log2 fold change was above 5 up to day 15. Each bulk clonotype was labeled CD4 or CD8 based on which sequenced repertoire, CD4 or CD8, contained the clonotype at higher abundance. TCRdb trimmed public reads at Q25 via fastp, called clones via MiXCR and kept in-frame beta chains. For every CDR3 protein sequence, its rows merge into one entry that carries the most common genes and DNA. TCRdb's processing, not the study's, gives the V and J calls here. Recorded for this sample are hundreds of thousands of distinct CDR3 sequences; 12% of them occurred a single time. Jointly, the top ten make up about 16% of the sample.

Counted from cysteine to phenylalanine, this CDR3 has 15 amino acids. This entry keeps only the CDR3 DNA: 45 bases, framed from base 1. V loses 7 bases, J loses 4 bases, and the germline ends lie 16 bases apart. The sample's treatment or condition label, in plain terms: live attenuated yellow fever vaccine strain. Two biological replicates of bulk PBMCs were collected at each blood-draw timepoint. PBMCs were isolated from peripheral blood using a standard Ficoll-Paque protocol. RNA was extracted with TriZol from bulk PBMCs, CD4 and CD8 fractions, and dextramer-positive and dextramer-negative fractions.

This clonotype was sampled from a man under 40 who received the YFV17D yellow fever vaccine. The sequences come from PBMCs, collected on the day of the yellow fever booster vaccination. Recombination linked TRBV12-3 or TRBV12-4 to TRBJ2-2; perhaps TRBD2 is the D gene, with 5 bases matching. The sequenced DNA is TGTGCCAGCAAATACCGGGAAATCTCCACCGGGGAGCTGTTTTTT. Its translation is CASKYREISTGELFF.